In its sample, the clone carrying this T cell receptor beta chain was seen a few times. What it recognizes is unknown. The PCR had 60 Vbeta and 13 Jbeta primers. Profiled with immunoSEQ multiplex PCR; TCRdb holds only in-frame clones, not every one. The sample consists of approximately 120,000 clones, about 80% of them appearing once. The data were obtained in a study of cytomegalovirus exposure and HLA in healthy donors. On the study more broadly: There were approximately 80 million unique TCRs (from HLA-typed donors) in an early data release. Study-wide points: Across donors, most TCRs were seen rarely, yet some public ones were widespread.

The receptor's source is a human donor in good health. What was sequenced was PBMCs.

This CDR3 reads CASSLGLVNVLTF. DNA of the CDR3: TGTGCCAGCAGCTTGGGACTTGTCAACGTCCTGACTTTC. The chain combines TRBV5-4 with TRBJ2-6; D gene uncertain. The CDR3 has 13 residues. V was clipped by 0 bases and J by 9 bases, with 7 bases between them. CDR1 SGHNT and CDR2 YYREEE come from the germline V gene (reference sequence).